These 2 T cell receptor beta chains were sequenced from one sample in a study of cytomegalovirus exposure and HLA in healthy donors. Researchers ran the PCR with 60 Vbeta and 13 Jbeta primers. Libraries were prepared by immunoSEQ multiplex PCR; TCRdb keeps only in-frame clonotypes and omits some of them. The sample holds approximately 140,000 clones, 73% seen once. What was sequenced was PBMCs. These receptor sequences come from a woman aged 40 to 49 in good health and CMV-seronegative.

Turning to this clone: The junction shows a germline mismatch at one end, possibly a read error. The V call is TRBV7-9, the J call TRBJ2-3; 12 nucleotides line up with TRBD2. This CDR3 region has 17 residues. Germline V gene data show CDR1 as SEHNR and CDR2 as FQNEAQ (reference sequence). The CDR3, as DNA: TGTTCCAGCAGCTTAACGACTAGCGGGGGTTCCACAGATACGCAGTATTTT. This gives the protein CSSSLTTSGGSTDTQYF.

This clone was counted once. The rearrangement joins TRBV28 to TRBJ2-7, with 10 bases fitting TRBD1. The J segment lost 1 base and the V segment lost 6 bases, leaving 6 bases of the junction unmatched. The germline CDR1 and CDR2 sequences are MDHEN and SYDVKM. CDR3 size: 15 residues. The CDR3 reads CASRGQGRRSYEQYV. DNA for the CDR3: TGTGCCAGCAGGGGACAGGGGCGACGGTCCTACGAGCAGTACGTC.